The clone carrying this T cell receptor beta chain was picked up one time. The data derive from a study of blood T cell repertoires in COVID-19. Study-wide background: In each case, the material was cDNA or gDNA derived from T cells, B-cell-depleted T cells, or PBMCs.

Per the original data handling: Amplification of reference gene primers was used by the study to estimate nucleated cell counts. The data were produced by immunoSEQ multiplex PCR, yet TCRdb's version contains in-frame clones alone and is incomplete. Clonal size and the V and J genes are those of that table, whereas D and trimming came from the DNA. The repertoire consists of roughly 320,000 clones, with 85% to 90% occurring once and the leading ten covering 1.8%. Germline CDR1 and CDR2: GTSNPN and SVGIG (reference sequence). Trimming left V 2 bases short and J 0 bases short, with 4 bases between. The CDR3 is 12 amino acids.

The receptor's source is a young woman with COVID-19, enrolled during active disease. The chain couples TRBV30 to TRBJ1-1; the D is unclear. The sample consisted of peripheral blood. CDR3 sequence: CAWSSLNTEAFF. In DNA form, the CDR3 reads TGTGCCTGGAGTTCTTTGAACACTGAAGCTTTCTTT.